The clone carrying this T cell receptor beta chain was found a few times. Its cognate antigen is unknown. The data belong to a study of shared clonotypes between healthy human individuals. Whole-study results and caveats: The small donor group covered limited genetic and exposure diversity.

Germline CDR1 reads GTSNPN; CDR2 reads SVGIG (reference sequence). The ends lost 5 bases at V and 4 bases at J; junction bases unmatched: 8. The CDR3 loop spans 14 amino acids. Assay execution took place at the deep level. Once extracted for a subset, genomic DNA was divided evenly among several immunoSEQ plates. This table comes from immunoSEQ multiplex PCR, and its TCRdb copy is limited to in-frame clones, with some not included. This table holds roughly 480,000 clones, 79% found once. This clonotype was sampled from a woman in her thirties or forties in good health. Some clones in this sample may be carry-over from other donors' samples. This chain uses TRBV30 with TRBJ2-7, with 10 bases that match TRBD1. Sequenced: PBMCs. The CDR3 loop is CAWAPGQGRYEQYF. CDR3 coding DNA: TGTGCCTGGGCGCCGGGACAGGGGCGATACGAGCAGTACTTC.